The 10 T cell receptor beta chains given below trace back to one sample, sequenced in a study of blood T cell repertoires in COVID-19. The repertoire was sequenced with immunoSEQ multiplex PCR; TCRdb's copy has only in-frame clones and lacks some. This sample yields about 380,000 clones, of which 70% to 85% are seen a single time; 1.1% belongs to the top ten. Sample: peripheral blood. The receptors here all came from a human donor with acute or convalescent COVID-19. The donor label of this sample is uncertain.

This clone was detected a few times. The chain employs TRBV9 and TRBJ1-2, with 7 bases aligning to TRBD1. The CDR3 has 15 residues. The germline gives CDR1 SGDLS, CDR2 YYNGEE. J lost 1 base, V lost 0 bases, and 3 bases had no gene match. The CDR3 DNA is TGTGCCAGCAGCGTAGCGCAGGGGGTTAACTATGGCTACACCTTC. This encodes CASSVAQGVNYGYTF.

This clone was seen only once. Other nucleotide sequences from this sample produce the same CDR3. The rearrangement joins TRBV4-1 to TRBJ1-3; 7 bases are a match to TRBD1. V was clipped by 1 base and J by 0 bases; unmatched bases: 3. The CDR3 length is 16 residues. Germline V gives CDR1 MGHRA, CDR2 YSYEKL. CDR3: CASSQATGSSGNTIYF. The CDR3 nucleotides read TGCGCCAGCAGCCAAGCGACAGGGAGCTCTGGAAACACCATATATTTT.

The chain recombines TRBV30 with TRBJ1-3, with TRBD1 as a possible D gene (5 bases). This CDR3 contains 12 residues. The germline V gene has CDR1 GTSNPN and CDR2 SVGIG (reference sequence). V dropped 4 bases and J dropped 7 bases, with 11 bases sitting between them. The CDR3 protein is CAWTRGGNTIYF. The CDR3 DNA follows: TGTGCCTGGACGCGGGGGGGTAACACCATATATTTT.

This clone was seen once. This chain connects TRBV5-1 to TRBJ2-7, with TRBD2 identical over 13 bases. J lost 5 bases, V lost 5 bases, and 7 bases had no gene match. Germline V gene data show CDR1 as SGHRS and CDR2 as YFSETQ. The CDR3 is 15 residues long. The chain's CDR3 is CASRAGTSGANEQYF. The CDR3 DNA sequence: TGCGCCAGCAGAGCTGGGACTAGCGGGGCCAACGAGCAGTACTTC.

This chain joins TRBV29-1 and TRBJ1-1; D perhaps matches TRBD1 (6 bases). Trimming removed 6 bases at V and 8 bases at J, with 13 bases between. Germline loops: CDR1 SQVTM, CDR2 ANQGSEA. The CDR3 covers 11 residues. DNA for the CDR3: TGCAGCGTGACGGACAGACCAGAAGCTTTCTTT. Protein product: CSVTDRPEAFF.

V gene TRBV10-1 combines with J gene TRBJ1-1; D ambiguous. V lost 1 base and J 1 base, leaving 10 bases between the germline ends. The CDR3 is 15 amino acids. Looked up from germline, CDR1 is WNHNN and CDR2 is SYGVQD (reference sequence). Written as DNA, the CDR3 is TGCGCCAGCAGTGAGTATACGGCAGGGAACACTGAAGCTTTCTTT. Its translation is CASSEYTAGNTEAFF.

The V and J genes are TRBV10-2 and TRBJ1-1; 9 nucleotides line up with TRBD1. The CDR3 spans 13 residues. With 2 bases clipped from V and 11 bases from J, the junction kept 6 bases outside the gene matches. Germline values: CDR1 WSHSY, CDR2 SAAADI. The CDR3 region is CASSEAGTGYAFF. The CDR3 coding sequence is TGCGCCAGCAGTGAGGCGGGGACAGGGTACGCTTTCTTT.

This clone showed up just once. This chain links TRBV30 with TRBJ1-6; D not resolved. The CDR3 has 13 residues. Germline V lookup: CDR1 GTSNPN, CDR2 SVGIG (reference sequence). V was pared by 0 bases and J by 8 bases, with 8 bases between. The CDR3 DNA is TGTGCCTGGAGTGTACTGAGAGATTCACCCCTCCACTTT. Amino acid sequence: CAWSVLRDSPLHF.

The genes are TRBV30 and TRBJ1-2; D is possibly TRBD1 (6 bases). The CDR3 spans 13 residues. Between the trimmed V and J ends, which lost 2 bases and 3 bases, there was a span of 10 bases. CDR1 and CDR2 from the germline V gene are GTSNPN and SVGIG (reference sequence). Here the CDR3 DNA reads TGTGCCTGGAGTCCCCAGGGGTACTATGGCTACACCTTC. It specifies CAWSPQGYYGYTF.

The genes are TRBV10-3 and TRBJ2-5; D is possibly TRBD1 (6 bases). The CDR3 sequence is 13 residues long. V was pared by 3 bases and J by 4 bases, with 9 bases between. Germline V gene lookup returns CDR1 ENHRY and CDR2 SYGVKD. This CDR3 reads CAISEQGLETQYF. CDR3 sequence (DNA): TGTGCCATCAGTGAACAGGGTCTAGAGACCCAGTACTTC.